This T cell receptor beta chain was identified in a study of blood T cell repertoires in COVID-19. Study in general: Acute and convalescent COVID-19 samples came from the United States, Italy and Spain.

The V and J ends lost 2 bases and 5 bases, in that order; junction bases with no gene match: 9. The V gene's germline CDR1 is KGHSH and CDR2 LQKENI. The CDR3 contains 15 residues. In the original analysis: Reference gene primers were amplified, and this amplification served to estimate nucleated cell counts. This table comes from immunoSEQ multiplex PCR, and its TCRdb copy is limited to in-frame clones, with some not included. That table supplies the V and J calls and clone size; D and trimming were determined from the DNA. The data show 50,000 to 85,000 clones, about 89% seen once. This chain links TRBV18 with TRBJ2-7, with 7 bases lining up with TRBD1. The sequenced sample was peripheral blood. This sequence originates from a human donor in a cohort sampled during active COVID-19. The CDR3 reads CASSPDSRQGDEQYF. In DNA form, the CDR3 reads TGTGCCAGCTCACCAGACAGCAGACAGGGCGACGAGCAGTACTTC.